The following is a T cell receptor beta chain sequence with its context. No antigen is known for it. The data belong to a study of cytomegalovirus exposure and HLA in healthy donors. Primers included in the PCR were 60 Vbeta and 13 Jbeta primers. Using immunoSEQ multiplex PCR, the repertoire was profiled, and TCRdb retains in-frame clones only, with some absent. The profile shows fewer than 200,000 clones, 84% of them singletons. Study conclusions and caveats: In an earlier analysis, about 87% or about 30%: the productive usage of most TCR beta V segments. TCR beta V- and J-gene trimming was later associated with a missense DCLRE1C variant. Compared with the roughly 670-donor mean, an Asian-associated ancestry cluster reportedly had fewer N-insertions, according to a later analysis.

This CDR3 comprises 15 residues. J lost 2 bases, V lost 2 bases, and 6 bases had no gene match. Germline V gene sequence: CDR1 MNHEY, CDR2 SVGAGI. Sample: PBMCs. The TCR was taken from a man under 40 in good health and CMV-seronegative. This rearrangement joins TRBV6-5 to TRBJ2-7; 7 positions agree with TRBD1. The chain's CDR3 is CASSYIRTGAYEQYF. The CDR3 DNA reads TGTGCCAGCAGTTACATCAGGACAGGAGCCTACGAGCAGTACTTC.